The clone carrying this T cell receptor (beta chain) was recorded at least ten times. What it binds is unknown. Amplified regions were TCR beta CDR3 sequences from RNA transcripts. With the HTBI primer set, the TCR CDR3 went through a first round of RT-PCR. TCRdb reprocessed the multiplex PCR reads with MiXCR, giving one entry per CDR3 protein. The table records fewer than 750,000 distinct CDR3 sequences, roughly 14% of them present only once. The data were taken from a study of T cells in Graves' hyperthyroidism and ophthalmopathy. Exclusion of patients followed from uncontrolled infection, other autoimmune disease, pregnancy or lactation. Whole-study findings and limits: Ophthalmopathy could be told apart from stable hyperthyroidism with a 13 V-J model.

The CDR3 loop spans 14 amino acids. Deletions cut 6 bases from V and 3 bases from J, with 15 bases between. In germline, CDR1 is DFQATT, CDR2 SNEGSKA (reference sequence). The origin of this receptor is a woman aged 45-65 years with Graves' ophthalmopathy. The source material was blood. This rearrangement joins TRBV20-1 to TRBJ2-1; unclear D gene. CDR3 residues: CSAVASVNYNEQFF. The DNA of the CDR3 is TGCAGTGCCGTAGCCAGCGTGAACTACAATGAGCAGTTCTTC.